This T cell receptor beta chain was obtained from a study of T-cell reconstitution after alpha-beta-depleted transplantation in children. CDR1 and CDR2 (germline): SQVTM, ANQGSEA. With 4 bases clipped from V and 4 bases from J, the junction kept 7 bases outside the gene matches. The CDR3 is 14 residues long. The TCRbeta library incorporated unique molecular identifiers. TCRdb re-called the PCR reads through MiXCR, storing one row per CDR3 protein. Found here are about 200,000 distinct CDR3 sequences, approximately 8.4% of them singletons; the top ten hold 35%. Study-level findings and limits: Hyperexpanded clones declined; after one year, newly produced T cells mostly supplied diversity.

The table lists this clonotype with many counts. Its target is unknown. This sequence originates from a male patient between 2 and 9 years old who had a stem cell transplant for acute myeloid leukemia, so the T cells may come from the graft donor. V and J are TRBV29-1 and TRBJ2-7, with 10 bases matching TRBD2. The sample consisted of PBMCs, mostly from graft donor cells, taken 360 days after TCRalphabeta/CD19-depleted stem cell transplant. The CDR3 DNA follows: TGCAGCGTTGTGGTAGCGGGAGGTCGGTACGAGCAGTACTTC. Encoded protein: CSVVVAGGRYEQYF.